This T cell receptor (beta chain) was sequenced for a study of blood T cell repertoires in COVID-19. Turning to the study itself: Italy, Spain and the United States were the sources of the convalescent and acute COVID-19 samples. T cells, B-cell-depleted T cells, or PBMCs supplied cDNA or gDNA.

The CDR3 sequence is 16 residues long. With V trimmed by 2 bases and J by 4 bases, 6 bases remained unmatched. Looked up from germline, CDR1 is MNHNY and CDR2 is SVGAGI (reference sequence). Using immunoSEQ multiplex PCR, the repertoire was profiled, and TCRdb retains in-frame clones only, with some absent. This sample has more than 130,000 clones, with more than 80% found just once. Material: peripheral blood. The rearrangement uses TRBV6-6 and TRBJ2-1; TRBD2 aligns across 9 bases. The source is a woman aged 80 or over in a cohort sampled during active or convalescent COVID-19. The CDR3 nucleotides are TGTGCCAGCAGTTACCCCCTTAGCGGGGGATACAATGAGCAGTTCTTC. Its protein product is CASSYPLSGGYNEQFF.